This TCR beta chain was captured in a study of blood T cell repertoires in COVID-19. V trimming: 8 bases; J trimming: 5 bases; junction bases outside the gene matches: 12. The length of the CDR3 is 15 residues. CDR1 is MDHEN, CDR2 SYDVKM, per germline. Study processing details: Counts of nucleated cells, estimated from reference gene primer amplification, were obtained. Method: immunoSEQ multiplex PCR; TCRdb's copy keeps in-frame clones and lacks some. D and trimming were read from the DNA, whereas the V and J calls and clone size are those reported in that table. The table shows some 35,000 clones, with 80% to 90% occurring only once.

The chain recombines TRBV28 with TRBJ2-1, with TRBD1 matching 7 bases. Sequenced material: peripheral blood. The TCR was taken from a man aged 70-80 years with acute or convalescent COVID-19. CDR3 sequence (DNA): TGTGCCAGCTCCCCCGGGGACAGAGCCGACAATGAGCAGTTCTTC. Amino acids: CASSPGDRADNEQFF.